The subject of this entry is one T cell receptor beta chain. Its antigen has not been determined. Base qualities are not recorded, but no much larger clone differs from it by a single base. Collaborating institutions collected whole blood in K2EDTA tubes following their own protocols. For TCRbeta analysis, collaborators shipped samples as frozen whole blood, isolated PBMCs, or DNA extracted from either of those sample types. The CDR3 covers 14 residues, taking in both the cysteine and the phenylalanine. The read is trimmed to its CDR3 DNA, 42 bases read in frame from base 1. V is reduced by 7 bases and J by 0 bases, leaving a spacing of 12 bases between them. CDR1 and CDR2 (LNHDA, SQIVND) derive from the germline V gene (reference sequence). The data were obtained in a study of blood T cell repertoires in COVID-19 (TCRdb year 2020). The study in broad terms: Samples covering the acute and convalescent phases of COVID-19 were provided by collaborators in the United States, Italy and Spain. Nearly every sample came with metadata listing a de-identified subject ID, COVID-19 status, age in years and sex. A freely available public database, intended as a resource for researchers studying the immune response to SARS-CoV-2, is where the repertoires were released. Where available, HLA class I and class II types were taken from metadata supplied by the sample provider and were not determined by assay-based typing. The prospective study material was composed of cDNA or gDNA derived from T cells, B-cell-depleted T cells, or PBMCs. The samples were drawn from the first 160 participants of the ongoing ImmuneRACE study and from 950 to 1,500 subjects provided by 6 global collaborators. The dataset comprised deeply sampled blood TCRbeta repertoires from subjects exposed to, actively infected with, or recovered from COVID-19. Beyond this particular receptor, the publication reports: The amount of clinical and demographic metadata varied by source and participant and was provided uncurated.

The immunoSEQ Assay, a bias-controlled multiplex PCR, was used to amplify TCRbeta CDR3 regions from genomic DNA. The authors processed their data as follows. The number of nucleated cells in each sample was estimated by amplification of reference gene primers within the assay. Sequence reads were collapsed and filtered to measure the absolute abundance of every unique TCRbeta CDR3 rearrangement. For each sample, productive Simpson clonality was calculated as the square root of Simpson's diversity index across productive rearrangements. In TCRdb, the immuneACCESS table is reduced to in-frame sequences with V and J assigned. These tables do not hold every clone; where another copy was compared, an unresolved V gene accounts for under half, and the others remain unexplained. From that table come the V and J calls and clone size; the DNA was used to work out D and trimming. This sample lists 370,000 or so clones; roughly 86% were detected once. The ten largest clones take up 0.85% to 1.3% of the sample.

The specimen was peripheral blood. The rearrangement joined TRBV19 to TRBJ1-1; matching of 5 bases hints at TRBD1 as the D gene. The receptor's source is a human donor with acute or convalescent COVID-19. The donor label of this sample is uncertain. The CDR3 amino acid sequence is: CASTAGGVNTEAFF. The sequenced DNA is TGTGCCAGTACTGCTGGGGGGGTGAACACTGAAGCTTTCTTT. With all but the CDR3 taken from the reference TRBV19 and TRBJ1-1 genes, the full variable domain is: DGGITQSPKYLFRKEGQNVTLSCEQNLNHDAMYWYRQDPGQGLRLIYYSQIVNDFQKGDIAEGYSVSREKKESFPLTVTSAQKNPTAFYLCASTAGGVNTEAFFGQGTRLTVV.